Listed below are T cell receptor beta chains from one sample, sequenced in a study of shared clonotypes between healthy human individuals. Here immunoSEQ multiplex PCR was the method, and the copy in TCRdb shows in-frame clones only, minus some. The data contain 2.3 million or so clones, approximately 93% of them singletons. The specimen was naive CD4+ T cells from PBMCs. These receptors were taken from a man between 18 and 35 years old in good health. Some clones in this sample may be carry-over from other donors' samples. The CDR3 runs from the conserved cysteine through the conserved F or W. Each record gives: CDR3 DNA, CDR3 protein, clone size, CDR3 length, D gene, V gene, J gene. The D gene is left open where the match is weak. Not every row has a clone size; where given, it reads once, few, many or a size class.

TGCGCCAGCAGCTTAAGGATGAGACAGGGAACAGCGGGGGGCACCGGGGAGCTGTTTTTT	CASSLRMRQGTAGGTGELFF	once	20	TRBD2	TRBV5-1	TRBJ2-2
TGCGCCAGCAGCCAATTACCGGGAGGCATCCACGAGCAGTACTTC	CASSQLPGGIHEQYF	.	15	TRBD2	TRBV4-1	TRBJ2-7
TGTGCCAGCAGCGTGGCAGGCGACGGGTATGGCTACACCTTC	CASSVAGDGYGYTF	.	14	.	TRBV28	TRBJ1-2
TGTGCCAGCAGCCCAAGGGCGCGGGAGGCGATCGAGCAGTACTTC	CASSPRAREAIEQYF	.	15	TRBD2	TRBV9	TRBJ2-7
TGCGCCAGCAGCTTGGGGGTTCACGAGCAGTACTTC	CASSLGVHEQYF	.	12	.	TRBV5-1	TRBJ2-7
TGTGCCAGCAGGCTCGACGGCCTAACAGGGGCTGAAGCTTTCTTT	CASRLDGLTGAEAFF	.	15	TRBD1	TRBV6-5	TRBJ1-1
TGTGCCAGCAGTCCAGGGGGCGTTAACTATGGCTACACCTTC	CASSPGGVNYGYTF	.	14	TRBD1	TRBV28	TRBJ1-2
TGTGCCAGCAGCCTCGGGACAGGGACGTACGAGCAGTACTTC	CASSLGTGTYEQYF	.	14	TRBD1	TRBV7-8	TRBJ2-7
TGTGCCAGCACCATGGGGCAGGGGGACTACAATGAGCAGTTCTTC	CASTMGQGDYNEQFF	.	15	TRBD1	TRBV9	TRBJ2-1
TGTGCCAGCAGACCTGCTCGGGCGGAGAGCTATGGCTACACCTTC	CASRPARAESYGYTF	.	15	.	TRBV6-5	TRBJ1-2
TGTGCCAGCAGCTTGGAATACCCCACCGGAGGAGAGACCCAGTACTTC	CASSLEYPTGGETQYF	.	16	.	TRBV5-4	TRBJ2-5
TGTGCCAGCAGCTTTGCGGTAGCGGCCCCCCGGTACAATGAGCAGTTCTTC	CASSFAVAAPRYNEQFF	.	17	.	TRBV7-2	TRBJ2-1
TGTGCCAGCCGCCTTTCTTACATGGACTCTGGAAACACCATATATTTT	CASRLSYMDSGNTIYF	.	16	.	TRBV27	TRBJ1-3
TGTGCCAGCAGCCCCCGAGACGCGAGCACTGAAGCTTTCTTT	CASSPRDASTEAFF	.	14	.	TRBV7-6	TRBJ1-1
TGTGCCACCTCCCGGAGGAGGCTAGCGGGAGGGCCTAGGTTGGACAATGAGCAGTTCTTC	CATSRRRLAGGPRLDNEQFF	.	20	TRBD2	TRBV15	TRBJ2-1
TGTGCCAGTAGTACCCGGACTCTAGCGGGAGTCAGCACAGATACGCAGTATTTT	CASSTRTLAGVSTDTQYF	.	18	TRBD2	TRBV19	TRBJ2-3
TGTGCCAGCAGCTTAACGGGACAGGGGGTCACAGATACGCAGTATTTT	CASSLTGQGVTDTQYF	.	16	TRBD1	TRBV7-3	TRBJ2-3
TGCGCCAGCAGCCTACAGGGAGGGACTGAAGCTTTCTTT	CASSLQGGTEAFF	few	13	.	TRBV4-1	TRBJ1-1
TGTGCCAGCAGCTACTCGGGGGTTAGGCTAGCGGGTTACAATGAGCAGTTCTTC	CASSYSGVRLAGYNEQFF	.	18	TRBD2	TRBV11-2	TRBJ2-1
TGTGCCAGCAGTTTAGAACCCACTAACTATGGCTACACCTTC	CASSLEPTNYGYTF	.	14	.	TRBV28	TRBJ1-2
TGTGCCAGCCGGGGCCTCTACGAGCAGTACTTC	CASRGLYEQYF	.	11	.	TRBV6-6	TRBJ2-7
TGTGCCAGCAGCTTCTCCGGGGAGACCCAGTACTTC	CASSFSGETQYF	.	12	.	TRBV11-2	TRBJ2-5
TGTGCCAGCAGCAATGACAGGGCTGGAGAGCAGTACTTC	CASSNDRAGEQYF	.	13	TRBD1	TRBV7-2	TRBJ2-7
TGTGCCACCAGCCTAGCGGGAGGGCCGACAAAGACCCAGTACTTC	CATSLAGGPTKTQYF	.	15	TRBD2	TRBV15	TRBJ2-5
TGCGCCAGCAGCTTGGGACTAGCGAGCGGGGAGCTGTTTTTT	CASSLGLASGELFF	.	14	TRBD2	TRBV5-1	TRBJ2-2
TGTGCCATCAGTGGGCAGGGGGCTAGCACAGATACGCAGTATTTT	CAISGQGASTDTQYF	once	15	TRBD1	TRBV10-3	TRBJ2-3
TGTGCCAGCAGCGTCCGCGGTACAGATACGCAGTATTTT	CASSVRGTDTQYF	.	13	.	TRBV9	TRBJ2-3
TGCGCCAGCAGTGTAGAAGCTAGCGGGAGAGATACGCAGTATTTT	CASSVEASGRDTQYF	.	15	TRBD2	TRBV10-1	TRBJ2-3
TGTGCCTGGAGTGCGGGGGTTGGCTACACCTTC	CAWSAGVGYTF	few	11	.	TRBV30	TRBJ1-2
TGTGCCAGCAGCACCGGGACAGGGCACGAAAAACTGTTTTTT	CASSTGTGHEKLFF	.	14	TRBD1	TRBV5-4	TRBJ1-4
TGTGCCAGCTCTACCACCTCCTACGAGCAGTACTTC	CASSTTSYEQYF	.	12	.	TRBV18	TRBJ2-7
TGTGCCAGCAGCGAGGGGGACAGGGGGCAGGATGAAAAACTGTTTTTT	CASSEGDRGQDEKLFF	once	16	TRBD1	TRBV9	TRBJ1-4
TGCGCCAGCAGCGAACTAGCGGGAGGCTCCTACGAGCAGTACTTC	CASSELAGGSYEQYF	.	15	TRBD2	TRBV5-1	TRBJ2-7
TGTGCCATCAGTGAGTCGAGGGCACAGGGGTTTGGCTACACCTTC	CAISESRAQGFGYTF	.	15	TRBD1	TRBV10-3	TRBJ1-2
TGTGCCAGCAGTTTGGGGACAGGGGAAAACTATGGCTACACCTTC	CASSLGTGENYGYTF	.	15	TRBD1	TRBV27	TRBJ1-2
TGTGCCAGCAGCCAAGAGCGAGCAACTAATGAAAAACTGTTTTTT	CASSQERATNEKLFF	few	15	.	TRBV4-2	TRBJ1-4
TGTGCCAGCAGCCCCAATCCGGGTCCGACCGGGGCCGGGGAGCTGTTTTTT	CASSPNPGPTGAGELFF	.	17	.	TRBV11-3	TRBJ2-2
TGCGCCAGCAGCCACCTCGGACCCAAGGGGAATGAGCAGTTCTTC	CASSHLGPKGNEQFF	.	15	.	TRBV5-1	TRBJ2-1
TGTGCCAGCAGCCAACCGGGCACGGGAGCTGAGCAGTTCTTC	CASSQPGTGAEQFF	.	14	.	TRBV4-2	TRBJ2-1
TGTGCCAGCAGTTCAAGACAGGGCCTAGAGCAGTACTTC	CASSSRQGLEQYF	.	13	TRBD1	TRBV6-5	TRBJ2-7
TGTGCCAGCAGCCCGGTGGGACAGCTGCAGACCTACAATGAGCAGTTCTTC	CASSPVGQLQTYNEQFF	once	17	TRBD1	TRBV7-6	TRBJ2-1
TGTGCCAGCAGCTTAGATTCGGGCCAGCCCCAGCATTTT	CASSLDSGQPQHF	.	13	.	TRBV11-3	TRBJ1-5
TGTGCCAGCAGCCAAGGAGGACTAGCGGGAGGCCCCACACGCTACAATGAGCAGTTCTTC	CASSQGGLAGGPTRYNEQFF	.	20	TRBD2	TRBV4-2	TRBJ2-1
TGCGCCAGCAGCCCCCGTATTAAGACCAGCACAGATACGCAGTATTTT	CASSPRIKTSTDTQYF	.	16	.	TRBV5-1	TRBJ2-3
TGTGCCAGCTCAGCAGCAGGAAGTTCCTCTGGAAACACCATATATTTT	CASSAAGSSSGNTIYF	.	16	.	TRBV18	TRBJ1-3
TGTGCCAGCAGCTTAGTATTTGAAGGGACAGGATATGGCTACACCTTC	CASSLVFEGTGYGYTF	.	16	TRBD1	TRBV11-2	TRBJ1-2
TGTGCCAGCAGGGCTGATTTAGGGGGACGGCATGGCTACACCTTC	CASRADLGGRHGYTF	.	15	.	TRBV9	TRBJ1-2
TGTGCCAGTAGTGTTGGACAGGGCTACACCTTC	CASSVGQGYTF	once	11	.	TRBV19	TRBJ1-2
TGTGCCAGCTCTCCCAGGGGGGTCGAGGAACAGCCCCAGCATTTT	CASSPRGVEEQPQHF	.	15	TRBD1	TRBV18	TRBJ1-5
TGTGCCAGCAGCGCCCGGACTAGCGGGAGCTCCTACAATGAGCAGTTCTTC	CASSARTSGSSYNEQFF	.	17	TRBD2	TRBV9	TRBJ2-1
TGTGCCACCAGCCAACGACAGGGAACCTACGAGCAGTACTTC	CATSQRQGTYEQYF	once	14	TRBD1	TRBV15	TRBJ2-7
TGTGCCACACAGGGCCTTTTCACAGATACGCAGTATTTT	CATQGLFTDTQYF	.	13	.	TRBV28	TRBJ2-3
TGCGCCAGCTCTAACGGGAACTCTGAAGCTTTCTTT	CASSNGNSEAFF	.	12	.	TRBV5-1	TRBJ1-1
TGTGCCAGCAGCTTTTTAGCGGGAGGGCTTAATGAGCAGTTCTTC	CASSFLAGGLNEQFF	.	15	TRBD2	TRBV7-6	TRBJ2-1
TGTGCCAGTAGTAGTTACAGGGATACTGAAGCTTTCTTT	CASSSYRDTEAFF	.	13	.	TRBV19	TRBJ1-1